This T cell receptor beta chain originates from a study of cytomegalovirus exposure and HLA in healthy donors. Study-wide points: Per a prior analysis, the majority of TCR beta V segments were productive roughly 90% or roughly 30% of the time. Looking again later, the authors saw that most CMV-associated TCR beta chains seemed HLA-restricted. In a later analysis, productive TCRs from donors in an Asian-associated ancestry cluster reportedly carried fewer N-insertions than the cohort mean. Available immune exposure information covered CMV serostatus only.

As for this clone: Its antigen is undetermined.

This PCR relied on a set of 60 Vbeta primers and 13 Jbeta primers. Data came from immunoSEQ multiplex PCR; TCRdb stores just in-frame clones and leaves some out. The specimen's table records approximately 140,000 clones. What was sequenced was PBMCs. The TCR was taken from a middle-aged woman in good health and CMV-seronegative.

CDR3 coding DNA: TGTGCCAGCTCCTCCTTCAGGGGACCTGGAAACACCATATATTTT. Its protein is CASSSFRGPGNTIYF. The rearrangement joins TRBV18 to TRBJ1-3, with a tentative D call TRBD1 (6 bases). V was cut by 6 bases and J by 2 bases, with 14 bases left in between. The CDR3 sequence is 15 residues long. Germline-derived CDR1 and CDR2 are KGHSH and LQKENI.